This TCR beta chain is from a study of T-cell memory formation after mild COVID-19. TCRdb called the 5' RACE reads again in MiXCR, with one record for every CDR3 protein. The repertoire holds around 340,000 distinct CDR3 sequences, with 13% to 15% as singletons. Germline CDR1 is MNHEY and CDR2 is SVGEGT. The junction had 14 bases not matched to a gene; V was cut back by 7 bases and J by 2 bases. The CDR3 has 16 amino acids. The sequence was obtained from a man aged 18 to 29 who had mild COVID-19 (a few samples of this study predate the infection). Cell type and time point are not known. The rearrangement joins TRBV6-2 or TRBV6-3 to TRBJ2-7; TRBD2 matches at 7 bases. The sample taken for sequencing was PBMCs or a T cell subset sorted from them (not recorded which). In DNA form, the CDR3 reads TGTGCCAGCACTCCCCTACCAGCGGGGAACCCCTACGAGCAGTACGTC. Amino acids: CASTPLPAGNPYEQYV.